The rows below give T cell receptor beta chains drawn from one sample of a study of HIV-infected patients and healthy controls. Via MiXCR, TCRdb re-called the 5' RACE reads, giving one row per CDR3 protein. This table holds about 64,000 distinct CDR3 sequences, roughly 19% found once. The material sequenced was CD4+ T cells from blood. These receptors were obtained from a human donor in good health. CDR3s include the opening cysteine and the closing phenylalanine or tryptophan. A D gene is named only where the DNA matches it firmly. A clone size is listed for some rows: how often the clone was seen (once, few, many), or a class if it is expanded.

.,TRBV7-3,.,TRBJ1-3,CASSPLGGGNTIYF,TGTGCCAGCAGCCCCCTGGGAGGGGGAAACACCATATATTTT
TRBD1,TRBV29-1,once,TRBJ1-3,CSVAQGANSGNTIYF,TGCAGCGTAGCACAGGGGGCTAATTCTGGAAACACCATATATTTT
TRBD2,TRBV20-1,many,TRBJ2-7,CSALGLAGPRYEQYF,TGCAGTGCTCTGGGACTAGCGGGGCCTCGCTACGAGCAGTACTTC
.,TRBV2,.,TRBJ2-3,CASSWVPDTQYF,TGTGCCAGCAGTTGGGTGCCAGATACGCAGTATTTT
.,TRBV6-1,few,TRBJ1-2,CASSEGGVGYTF,TGTGCCAGCAGTGAGGGGGGAGTAGGCTACACCTTC
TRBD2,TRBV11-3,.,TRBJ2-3,CASSLEVAAGGRNTQYF,TGTGCCAGCAGCTTAGAGGTCGCGGCGGGAGGCAGGAATACGCAGTATTTT
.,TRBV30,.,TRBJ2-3,CAWSVRGLAFTDTQYF,TGTGCCTGGAGTGTTCGGGGGTTGGCTTTCACAGATACGCAGTATTTT
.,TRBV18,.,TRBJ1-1,CASSPQIWEDTEAFF,TGTGCCAGCTCACCACAAATTTGGGAGGACACTGAAGCTTTCTTT
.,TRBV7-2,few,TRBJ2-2,CASSLEKTYGELFF,TGTGCCAGCAGCTTAGAAAAAACTTACGGGGAGCTGTTTTTT
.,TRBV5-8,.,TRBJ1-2,CASSLLSGLGYTF,TGTGCCAGCAGCTTGCTCTCAGGACTTGGCTACACCTTC
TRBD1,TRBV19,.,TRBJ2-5,CASSIAGQGETQYF,TGTGCCAGTAGTATTGCGGGACAGGGCGAGACCCAGTACTTC
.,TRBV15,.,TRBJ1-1,CATSKDYENTEAFF,TGTGCCACCAGCAAGGACTATGAGAACACTGAAGCTTTCTTT
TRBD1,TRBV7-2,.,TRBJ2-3,CASSFRGSSTDTQYF,TGTGCCAGCAGCTTCAGGGGGTCGAGCACAGATACGCAGTATTTT
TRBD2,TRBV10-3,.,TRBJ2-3,CAIRTSGNSAGADTQYF,TGTGCCATTCGGACTAGCGGGAATTCTGCCGGGGCAGATACGCAGTATTTT
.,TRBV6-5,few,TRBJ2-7,CASSYATRPEQYF,TGTGCCAGCAGTTACGCGACTAGACCCGAGCAGTACTTC
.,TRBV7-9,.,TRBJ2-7,CASSQAASSYEQYF,TGTGCCAGCAGCCAGGCTGCGAGCTCCTACGAGCAGTACTTC
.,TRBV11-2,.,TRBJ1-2,CASSLDGGVLGYTF,TGTGCCAGCAGCTTAGATGGAGGGGTTCTCGGCTACACCTTC
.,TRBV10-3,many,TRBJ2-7,CAISQILGHYEQYF,TGTGCCATCAGCCAAATATTGGGACACTACGAGCAGTACTTC
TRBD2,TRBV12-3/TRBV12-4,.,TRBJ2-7,CASSLDGTGGAREQYF,TGTGCCAGCAGTTTAGACGGGACGGGAGGTGCGCGCGAGCAGTACTTC
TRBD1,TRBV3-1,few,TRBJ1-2,CASSQNRQGADTF,TGTGCCAGCAGCCAAAATCGGCAGGGGGCGGACACCTTC
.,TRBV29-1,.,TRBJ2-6,CSVVSGRGANVLTF,TGCAGCGTTGTATCGGGGCGCGGGGCCAACGTCCTGACTTTC
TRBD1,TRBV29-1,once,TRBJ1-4,CSVVHRGGNEKLFF,TGCAGCGTTGTGCACAGGGGCGGTAATGAAAAACTGTTTTTT
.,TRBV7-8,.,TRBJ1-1,CASSPVGLGANTEAFF,TGTGCCAGCAGCCCCGTCGGTCTCGGGGCCAACACTGAAGCTTTCTTT
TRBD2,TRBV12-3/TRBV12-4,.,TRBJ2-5,CASSWSGTQETQYF,TGTGCCAGCAGTTGGAGCGGGACCCAAGAGACCCAGTACTTC
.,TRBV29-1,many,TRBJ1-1,CSVAGRTNTEAFF,TGCAGCGTTGCCGGACGGACGAACACTGAAGCTTTCTTT
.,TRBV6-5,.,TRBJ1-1,CASRPQRNTEAFF,TGTGCCAGCAGGCCCCAGAGGAACACTGAAGCTTTCTTT
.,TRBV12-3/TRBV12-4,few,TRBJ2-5,CASSPTRDAARTQYF,TGTGCCAGCAGTCCCACGCGGGACGCCGCCCGTACCCAGTACTTC
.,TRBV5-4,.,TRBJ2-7,CASSLGTEAWEQYF,TGTGCCAGCAGCTTGGGTACTGAGGCGTGGGAGCAGTACTTC
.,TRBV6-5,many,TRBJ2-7,CASSYAGASYEQYF,TGTGCCAGCAGTTACGCGGGGGCCTCCTACGAGCAGTACTTC
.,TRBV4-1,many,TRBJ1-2,CASSQESAGTGGYTF,TGCGCCAGCAGCCAAGAATCGGCAGGGACGGGCGGCTACACCTTC
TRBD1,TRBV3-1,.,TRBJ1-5,CASSQNRDRGPQPQHF,TGTGCCAGCAGCCAGAACCGGGACAGGGGGCCTCAGCCCCAGCATTTT
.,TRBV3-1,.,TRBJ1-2,CASSQDRTGGYTF,TGTGCCAGCAGCCAAGACAGGACTGGAGGCTACACCTTC
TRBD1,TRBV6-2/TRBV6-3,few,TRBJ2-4,CASSHKAGTVGAKNIQYF,TGTGCCAGCAGTCACAAGGCCGGGACAGTTGGAGCCAAAAACATTCAGTACTTC
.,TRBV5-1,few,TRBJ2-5,CASRFGSQETQYF,TGCGCCAGCAGATTTGGCTCTCAAGAGACCCAGTACTTC